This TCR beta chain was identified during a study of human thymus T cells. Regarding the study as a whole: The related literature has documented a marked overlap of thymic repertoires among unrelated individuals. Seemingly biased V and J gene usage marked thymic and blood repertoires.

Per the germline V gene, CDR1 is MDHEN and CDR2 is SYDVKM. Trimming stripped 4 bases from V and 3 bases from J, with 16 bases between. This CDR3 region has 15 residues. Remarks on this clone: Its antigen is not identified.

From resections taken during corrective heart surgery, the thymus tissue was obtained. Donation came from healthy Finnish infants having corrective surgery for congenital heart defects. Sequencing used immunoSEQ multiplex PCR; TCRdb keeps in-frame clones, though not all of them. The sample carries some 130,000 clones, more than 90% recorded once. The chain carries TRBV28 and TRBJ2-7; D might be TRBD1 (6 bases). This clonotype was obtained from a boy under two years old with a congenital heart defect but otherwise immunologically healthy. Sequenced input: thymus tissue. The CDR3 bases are TGTGCCAGCAGTTCAGGGGACGACCTAGGCTACGAGCAGTACTTC. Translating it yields CASSSGDDLGYEQYF.